This T cell receptor beta chain was recorded in a study of blood T cell repertoires in COVID-19. For the study at large: Samples taken during acute and convalescent COVID-19 were collected in the United States, Italy and Spain. Nucleic acid was either cDNA or gDNA, and it came from T cells, B-cell-depleted T cells, or PBMCs.

The V end lost 0 bases, the J end lost 4 bases, and 12 bases lay between the germline ends. Germline assignment: CDR1 LGHDT and CDR2 YNNKEL (reference sequence). CDR3 size: 16 residues. Original methodology: Reference gene primers were amplified, and this amplification served to estimate nucleated cell counts. Measured with immunoSEQ multiplex PCR; TCRdb has only the in-frame clones, and not every one. V and J calls plus clone size are reproduced from that table; the DNA served to infer D and trimming. The repertoire holds around 45,000 clones, with about 89% as singletons. V gene TRBV3-1 (or the pseudogene TRBV3-2) combines with J gene TRBJ1-4; the D is unclear. The sample consisted of peripheral blood. The sequence was collected from a man aged 60 to 69 with active or convalescent COVID-19. Here the CDR3 DNA reads TGTGCCAGCAGCCAAGATAGGGCGGCGGGTAATGAAAAACTGTTTTTT. Translation gives CASSQDRAAGNEKLFF.